The clone carrying this T cell receptor beta chain has just a few counts. Its antigen is unknown. Using quantitative 5'-RACE with molecular barcodes, the authors made TCR beta libraries. Via MiXCR, TCRdb re-called the 5' RACE reads, giving one row per CDR3 protein. The table lists 400,000 to 450,000 distinct CDR3 sequences, about a sixth of them singletons. This entry is derived from a study of CD8 T cells in ankylosing spondylitis. Study conclusions and caveats: Blood from ankylosing spondylitis patients appeared to carry a characteristic eight-variant TCR beta motif. The authors found the disease-linked clones to be CD8+ and relatively rare in peripheral blood.

Input material: blood, either unsorted or a sorted T cell fraction (not recorded which). The sequence derives from a male donor with ankylosing spondylitis.

The CDR3 nucleotides are TGTGCCAGCGCCCCGGGAGGGAACTCCTACGAGCAGTACTTC. This translates into CASAPGGNSYEQYF. The chain combines TRBV6-1 with TRBJ2-7, with 8 bases identical to TRBD2. Germline assignment: CDR1 MNHNS and CDR2 SASEGT. This CDR3 is 14 amino acids long. Losses at the gene ends were 8 bases for V and 0 bases for J; bases not matched to a gene: 6.